A selection of T cell receptor beta chains follows, all from one sample in a study of a mutant IDH1 vaccine in newly diagnosed glioma. Their antigen targets remain unknown. TCRdb's table, derived via immunoSEQ multiplex PCR, lists solely in-frame clones and lacks some. The sample shows approximately 35,000 clones, roughly three fifths of them seen only once. The sample consisted of PBMCs, taken from a glioma patient whose treatment included an IDH1 peptide vaccine. These receptors came from a woman under 30 with glioma. Both conserved end residues are part of each CDR3. The D gene is left open where the match is weak. Some rows have no size entry. The others give once, few or many, or a class for an expanded clone.

j_call	clone_size	d_call	v_call	cdr3_nt	cdr3_aa
TRBJ1-6	.	.	TRBV2	TGTGCCAGCACCGGAGAACGGGCAAATTCACCCCTCCACTTT	CASTGERANSPLHF
TRBJ1-1	few	.	TRBV30	TGTGCCTTCAAACCGGGACCTGCGAACACTGAAGCTTTCTTT	CAFKPGPANTEAFF
TRBJ1-3	.	.	TRBV12-5	TGTGCTAGTGGTTACACAGGATCTCCCATATATTTT	CASGYTGSPIYF
TRBJ1-1	few	.	TRBV19	TGTGCCAGTAGTATCTTGGATTCCACCCTGCGGAACACTGAAGCTTTCTTT	CASSILDSTLRNTEAFF
TRBJ1-2	.	.	TRBV27	TGTGCAACGGGAGAGGGGTCTAACTATGGCTACACCTTC	CATGEGSNYGYTF
TRBJ1-5	.	TRBD1	TRBV5-6	TGTGCCAGCAGCTTGGACAGGGGCAATGCGGTCAATCAGCCCCAGCATTTT	CASSLDRGNAVNQPQHF
TRBJ1-1	.	.	TRBV27	TGTGCCAGCAGAAAGACAGCGAACACTGAAGCTTTCTTT	CASRKTANTEAFF
TRBJ2-4	few	.	TRBV29-1	TGCAGCGTTGTAGGAGACCCAGAGAACATTCAGTACTTC	CSVVGDPENIQYF
TRBJ2-1	once	.	TRBV5-6	TGTGCCAGCAGCACGGGACCTACGGGTGAGCAGTTCTTC	CASSTGPTGEQFF
TRBJ2-1	once	TRBD2	TRBV7-9	TGTGCCAGCAGCCGACCAGCGGGCGGGAGGGCCGGTGAGCAGTTCTTC	CASSRPAGGRAGEQFF
TRBJ2-1	few	.	TRBV6-1	TGTGCCAGCAGTCTCGATAATGAGCAGTTCTTC	CASSLDNEQFF
TRBJ1-5	few	.	TRBV19	TGTGCCAGTAGTATAAGTTCTGGGGGCACGCAGCCCCAGCATTTT	CASSISSGGTQPQHF
TRBJ2-3	.	TRBD2	TRBV4-2	TGTGCCAGCAGCCAAGATCCGGGACTAGCGGGGGGTTCGGATACGCAGTATTTT	CASSQDPGLAGGSDTQYF
TRBJ1-6	.	.	TRBV5-5	TGTGCCAGCAGCCCGACCGGGGGGAGGGCCTATAATTCACCCCTCCACTTT	CASSPTGGRAYNSPLHF
TRBJ1-3	.	TRBD1	TRBV10-3	TGTGCCATCAGCGGGGGACAGATCTCTGGAAACACCATATATTTT	CAISGGQISGNTIYF
TRBJ2-7	.	.	TRBV7-8	TGTGCCAGCAGCTTAAAGACCCAGGGAGGTAAAGGATACGAGCAGTACTTC	CASSLKTQGGKGYEQYF
TRBJ2-7	few	.	TRBV28	TGTGCCAGCAGTCAGGGCGAGCAGTACTTC	CASSQGEQYF
TRBJ2-5	.	TRBD1	TRBV7-8	TGTGCCAGCAGCAATACAGGGGCCGGGATAGGAGAGACCCAGTACTTC	CASSNTGAGIGETQYF
TRBJ1-1	few	.	TRBV6-5	TGTGCCAGCAGTTACCAATTGGGCAGGGAGAACACTGAAGCTTTCTTT	CASSYQLGRENTEAFF
TRBJ1-2	.	.	TRBV18	TGTGCCAGCTCACAAGGGAAGGCGCGTCAGATTGGAGGCTACACCTTC	CASSQGKARQIGGYTF
TRBJ1-4	few	.	TRBV19	TGTGCCAGTAGTGCCCACTCCGCAACTAATGAAAAACTGTTTTTT	CASSAHSATNEKLFF
TRBJ2-2	.	TRBD1	TRBV5-5	TGTGCCAGCAGCCGGACAGGGGGCGCGAACACCGGGGAGCTGTTTTTT	CASSRTGGANTGELFF
TRBJ2-7	.	.	TRBV5-1	TGCGCCAGCAGCCGGACAGTTTTAGCGGAGCCCTCCTACGAGCAGTACTTC	CASSRTVLAEPSYEQYF
TRBJ1-5	.	.	TRBV7-8	TGTGCCAGCAGCTTAGGAGGATATAGCAATCAGCCCCAGCATTTT	CASSLGGYSNQPQHF
TRBJ2-1	.	.	TRBV5-1	TGCGCCAGCAGCTTGCGGGGAGGCCCTGCCCAATACAATGAGCAGTTCTTC	CASSLRGGPAQYNEQFF
TRBJ2-1	.	TRBD1	TRBV10-3	TGTGCCATCAGACCGGGACAGGGGTTCTATGAGCAGTTCTTC	CAIRPGQGFYEQFF
TRBJ1-2	once	.	TRBV5-6	TGTGCCAGCAGCGGGGGGTCATCCCACCTCTATGGCTACACCTTC	CASSGGSSHLYGYTF
TRBJ2-7	.	TRBD2	TRBV7-8	TGTGCCAGCAGCTTGACTAGCGGGGCCTACGAGCAGTACTTC	CASSLTSGAYEQYF
TRBJ1-1	few	.	TRBV10-3	TGTGCCATCAGCCGGGGGGGAGGTCAGAACACTGAAGCTTTCTTT	CAISRGGGQNTEAFF
TRBJ1-4	.	TRBD1	TRBV7-9	TGTGCCAGCAGCTTAACCGGACAGGGCGCCACTAATGAAAAACTGTTTTTT	CASSLTGQGATNEKLFF
TRBJ1-2	.	.	TRBV7-2	TGTGCCAGCAGCTTATTACCTGTTAGGACAGATAACTATGGCTACACCTTC	CASSLLPVRTDNYGYTF
TRBJ2-3	.	.	TRBV21-1	TGTGCCAGCAGCAAAGCGCTCACGGGAGGCGATACAGATACGCAGTATTTT	CASSKALTGGDTDTQYF
TRBJ1-2	.	.	TRBV5-1	TGCGCCAGCAGCTTGTACCAAGGGGCGGGGGCGAATAACTATGGCTACACCTTC	CASSLYQGAGANNYGYTF
TRBJ2-7	.	.	TRBV6-6	TGTGCCAGCAGCCAGGGGACCTACGAGCAGTACTTC	CASSQGTYEQYF
TRBJ2-3	few	.	TRBV5-1	TGCGCCAGCAGCTCCGGACAGAACACAGATACGCAGTATTTT	CASSSGQNTDTQYF
TRBJ1-2	once	.	TRBV28	TGTGCCAGCAGACAAACTCGGGTGTTTGTTAGCTATGGCTACACCTTC	CASRQTRVFVSYGYTF
TRBJ2-6	.	.	TRBV19	TGTGCCAGTAGTCCAGCGTCTGGGGCCAACGTCCTGACTTTC	CASSPASGANVLTF
TRBJ1-3	once	.	TRBV6-1	TGTGCCAACAGCAGGGAAGCCGGAAACACCATATATTTT	CANSREAGNTIYF
TRBJ2-7	.	TRBD2	TRBV10-2	TGCGCCAGCAGCACTAGCGGGAGTTACGAGCAGTACTTC	CASSTSGSYEQYF
TRBJ1-2	.	TRBD1	TRBV28	TGTGCCAGCCGTATCCGGGACAGAGCTAACTATGGCTACACCTTC	CASRIRDRANYGYTF
TRBJ2-3	few	.	TRBV27	TGTGCCAGCAGTTTCCGTGGGTCAGATACGCAGTATTTT	CASSFRGSDTQYF
TRBJ2-2	few	.	TRBV6-5	TGTGCCAGCTTTAGGGGGACCACCGGGGAGCTGTTTTTT	CASFRGTTGELFF
TRBJ1-3	.	TRBD1	TRBV18	TGTGCCAGCTCACAAGACAGGGGACGAACTGGAAACACCATATATTTT	CASSQDRGRTGNTIYF
TRBJ1-2	.	.	TRBV6-1	TGTGCCAGCATGGGGTCGACAGGATTTAACTATGGCTACACCTTC	CASMGSTGFNYGYTF
TRBJ2-5	once	TRBD1	TRBV7-9	TGTGCCAGCAGCTTTGGGACAGCAGAGACCCAGTACTTC	CASSFGTAETQYF
TRBJ2-3	.	TRBD2	TRBV7-2	TGTGCCAGCAGCTTCGTAAATAGCGGGAGCAGAGATACGCAGTATTTT	CASSFVNSGSRDTQYF
TRBJ2-1	.	.	TRBV6-1	TGTGCCAGCAGTGAGATCAATGAGCAGTTCTTC	CASSEINEQFF
TRBJ1-3	.	.	TRBV27	TGTGCCAGCAGTATCACCACCCCCCGAGCGGCTGGAAACACCATATATTTT	CASSITTPRAAGNTIYF